These 22 T cell receptor beta chains came from one sample sequenced in a study of cytomegalovirus exposure and HLA in healthy donors. The primer mix had 60 Vbeta and 13 Jbeta primers. Clones were read by immunoSEQ multiplex PCR, and TCRdb kept only the in-frame ones, dropping some. The listing contains 45,000 to 65,000 clones. Sample: PBMCs. The receptor set was obtained from a man between 18 and 35 years old in good health and CMV-seropositive.

The rearrangement links TRBV6-5 to TRBJ1-5, with D possibly being TRBD1 (5 bases). V dropped 3 bases and J dropped 5 bases, with 17 bases sitting between them. The CDR3 is made up of 16 amino acids. Germline V lookup: CDR1 MNHEY, CDR2 SVGAGI. The CDR3 sequence: CASSYGGAQLDQPQHF. The CDR3 nucleotides are TGTGCCAGCAGTTATGGAGGGGCTCAGCTTGATCAGCCCCAGCATTTT.

The chain couples TRBV10-3 to TRBJ2-1; D uncertain. In germline, CDR1 is ENHRY, CDR2 SYGVKD. CDR3 length: 13 amino acids. Trimming removed 11 bases from V and 2 bases from J, with 13 bases in between. CDR3 DNA: TGTGCCGCTAACGGGTTCGCCTACAATGAGCAGTTCTTC. It codes for CAANGFAYNEQFF.

This clone registers medium-sized by frequency. The CDR3 region has the DNA TGCGCCAGCAGGACACGGCAGAACACTGAAGCTTTCTTT. Its translation: CASRTRQNTEAFF. The rearrangement uses TRBV5-1 and TRBJ1-1; D is unresolved. The CDR3 has 13 amino acids. The germline CDR1 and CDR2 sequences are SGHRS and YFSETQ. V was trimmed by 5 bases and J by 1 base, leaving 9 bases between them.

V usage is TRBV27 and J usage is TRBJ1-4; D uncertain. V was pared by 6 bases and J by 4 bases, with 9 bases between. The CDR3 runs 13 residues. The germline gives CDR1 MNHEY, CDR2 SMNVEV (reference sequence). CDR3 bases: TGTGCCAGCAGCACAGTCAATAATGAAAAACTGTTTTTT. This codes for CASSTVNNEKLFF. Full variable domain (missing parts from reference TRBV27 and TRBJ1-4): EAQVTQNPRYLITVTGKKLTVTCSQNMNHEYMSWYRQDPGLGLRQIYYSMNVEVTDKGDVPEGYKVSRKEKRNFPLILESPSPNQTSLYFCASSTVNNEKLFFGSGTQLSVL.

This chain joins TRBV28 and TRBJ2-7; D not certain. V lost 3 bases and J lost 2, with 5 bases in between. The CDR3 length is 12 residues. Germline V lookup: CDR1 MDHEN, CDR2 SYDVKM. CDR3 sequence reads: CASSFVTYEQYF. Here the CDR3 DNA reads TGTGCCAGCAGTTTTGTCACCTACGAGCAGTACTTC.

The chain links TRBV27 to TRBJ2-7, with 7 positions matching TRBD2. Trimming took 0 bases from V and 2 from J; bases not matched to a gene: 7. This CDR3 contains 16 residues. Germline CDR1 reads MNHEY; CDR2 reads SMNVEV (reference sequence). Here the CDR3 reads CASSLSPGLTAYEQYF. For the CDR3, the DNA is TGTGCCAGCAGTTTATCGCCGGGACTAACCGCCTACGAGCAGTACTTC.

The chain links TRBV19 to TRBJ1-3, with TRBD1 as a possible D gene (6 bases). The CDR3 covers 14 residues. Trimming stripped 5 bases from V and 3 bases from J, with 11 bases between. Germline loops: CDR1 LNHDA, CDR2 SQIVND (reference sequence). The CDR3 DNA follows: TGTGCCAGTAGTTCCCCGACAGGTGGAAACACCATATATTTT. It codes for CASSSPTGGNTIYF.

The chain carries TRBV30 and TRBJ1-2; the match to TRBD1 covers 9 bases. This CDR3 spans 14 amino acids. Germline CDR1 and CDR2: GTSNPN and SVGIG (reference sequence). J was trimmed by 8 bases and V by 2 bases; bases with no gene match: 9. This CDR3 reads CAWSPTGGAEGYTF. The CDR3 DNA follows: TGTGCCTGGAGTCCAACAGGGGGCGCAGAGGGCTACACCTTC.

The chain links TRBV28 to TRBJ2-4, with D perhaps matching TRBD1 (6 bases). This CDR3 has 14 amino acids. Germline loops: CDR1 MDHEN, CDR2 SYDVKM. V lost 3 bases and J 6 bases, leaving 12 bases between the germline ends. In DNA form, the CDR3 reads TGTGCCAGCAGTTTCCCCCAGGGGCGAAACATTCAGTACTTC. The encoded protein is CASSFPQGRNIQYF.

This chain joins TRBV2 and TRBJ2-7; 9 bases are a match to TRBD1. This CDR3 spans 15 amino acids. Germline CDR1 and CDR2: SNHLY and FYNNEI. V lost 6 bases and J lost 4; bases outside the gene matches: 10. The chain's CDR3 is CASSAQGASRYEQYF. The CDR3 nucleotides read TGTGCCAGCAGCGCACAGGGGGCGAGTAGATACGAGCAGTACTTC.

The chain has TRBV5-4 and TRBJ2-1; 14 bases line up with TRBD2. Per the germline V gene, CDR1 is SGHNT and CDR2 is YYREEE (reference sequence). CDR3 length: 16 residues. J was trimmed by 9 bases and V by 0 bases; bases with no gene match: 5. CDR3 DNA: TGTGCCAGCAGCTTGGCGGGACTAGCGGGAGAGGGTGAGCAGTTCTTC. It translates to CASSLAGLAGEGEQFF. The variable domain in full, with the rest retrieved from reference TRBV5-4 and TRBJ2-1, is ETGVTQSPTHLIKTRGQQVTLRCSSQSGHNTVSWYQQALGQGPQFIFQYYREEENGRGNFPPRFSGLQFPNYSSELNVNALELDDSALYLCASSLAGLAGEGEQFFGPGTRLTVL.

This chain links TRBV2 with TRBJ2-1; 16 bases map to TRBD2. J was trimmed by 14 bases and V by 8 bases; bases with no gene match: 0. The CDR3 loop spans 11 amino acids. The germline V gene encodes CDR1 SNHLY and CDR2 FYNNEI. The CDR3 reads CASGTSGREFF. CDR3 sequence (DNA): TGTGCCAGCGGGACTAGCGGGAGGGAGTTCTTC.

Concerning this clone itself: This sample includes further DNA sequences coding for the same CDR3. The J gene is TRBJ2-3, the V gene TRBV7-9, with D tentatively TRBD2 (6 bases). Trimming stripped 5 bases from V and 0 bases from J, with 15 bases between. This CDR3 has 16 amino acids. The germline V gene has CDR1 SEHNR and CDR2 FQNEAQ (reference sequence). The CDR3 DNA reads as TGTGCCAGCAGCCGGACGGGACTGGCAAGCACAGATACGCAGTATTTT. Residues: CASSRTGLASTDTQYF.

V usage is TRBV10-3 and J usage is TRBJ1-3; D might be TRBD1 (6 bases). The CDR3 totals 14 residues. Germline lookup yields CDR1 ENHRY and CDR2 SYGVKD. V was shortened by 6 bases and J by 4 bases, with 13 bases between the two germline ends. This CDR3 is CAIRRDISGNTIYF. The CDR3, as DNA: TGTGCCATCAGGAGGGACATTTCGGGAAACACCATATATTTT.

The chain has TRBV27 and TRBJ1-1; 9 nucleotides match TRBD1. CDR1 is MNHEY, CDR2 SMNVEV, per germline (reference sequence). This CDR3 is 15 amino acids long. V gave up 6 bases and J gave up 6 bases; unmatched junction bases: 11. CDR3 DNA: TGTGCCAGCAGGACTAAATACAGGGGGCGGCCTGAAGCTTTCTTT. It codes for CASRTKYRGRPEAFF.

V usage is TRBV27 and J usage is TRBJ1-1; D ambiguous. Germline CDR1 and CDR2: MNHEY and SMNVEV (reference sequence). Trimming cost V 3 bases and J 7 bases, with 12 bases left between them. The CDR3 runs 13 residues. The CDR3 is CASSFSAGVEAFF. DNA for the CDR3: TGTGCCAGCAGTTTTTCGGCCGGGGTTGAAGCTTTCTTT.

The chain is built from TRBV5-1 and TRBJ1-1; possibly TRBD1 for D (5 bases). This CDR3 is built from 14 residues. Germline V gene lookup returns CDR1 SGHRS and CDR2 YFSETQ. Trimming removed 1 base at V and 3 bases at J, with 10 bases between. The CDR3 loop reads CASSLRQGDTEAFF. The CDR3 DNA sequence: TGCGCCAGCAGCTTGAGGCAGGGTGACACTGAAGCTTTCTTT.

This chain connects TRBV10-1 to TRBJ1-1, with D tentatively TRBD1 (5 bases). Per the germline V gene, CDR1 is WNHNN and CDR2 is SYGVQD (reference sequence). V was shortened by 2 bases and J by 1 base, with 11 bases between the two germline ends. CDR3 length: 15 amino acids. Written as DNA, the CDR3 is TGCGCCAGCAGTGAGAAGGGGCTGTGGAACACTGAAGCTTTCTTT. It encodes CASSEKGLWNTEAFF.

The chain employs TRBV5-1 and TRBJ2-3; no clear D. Germline CDR1 is SGHRS and CDR2 is YFSETQ. The CDR3 is 16 amino acids. The V end was cut by 0 bases, the J end by 1 base, with 12 bases between. The CDR3 DNA reads TGCGCCAGCAGCTTGGCCACGAGGTTGGGCACAGATACGCAGTATTTT. Its translation: CASSLATRLGTDTQYF.

In DNA, the CDR3 is TGTGCCAGCAGCCCGTCCCAGGGAAGTTGGGAGACCCAGTACTTC. Encoded protein: CASSPSQGSWETQYF. The J gene is TRBJ2-5, the V gene TRBV7-9; tentative D call: TRBD1 (5 bases). The V end was cut by 5 bases, the J end by 5 bases, with 18 bases between. This CDR3 is built from 15 residues. CDR1 is SEHNR, CDR2 FQNEAQ, per germline (reference sequence).

The rearrangement joins TRBV5-6 to TRBJ2-2; TRBD1 aligns across 9 bases. With V trimmed by 0 bases and J by 4 bases, 7 bases remained unmatched. In germline, CDR1 is SGHDT, CDR2 YYEEEE. CDR3 length: 17 residues. For the CDR3, the DNA is TGTGCCAGCAGCTTGGGGGGACAGGGTTTAAGCACCGGGGAGCTGTTTTTT. Translation gives CASSLGGQGLSTGELFF.

The genes are TRBV4-1 and TRBJ2-6, with 7 bases that match TRBD2. The CDR3 sequence is 17 residues long. The junction had 8 bases not matched to a gene; V was cut back by 4 bases and J by 2 bases. Germline CDR1 reads MGHRA; CDR2 reads YSYEKL. The CDR3 DNA reads TGCGCCAGCAGCCGGGGAGGGATTGTAACTGGGGCCAACGTCCTGACTTTC. Protein product: CASSRGGIVTGANVLTF.